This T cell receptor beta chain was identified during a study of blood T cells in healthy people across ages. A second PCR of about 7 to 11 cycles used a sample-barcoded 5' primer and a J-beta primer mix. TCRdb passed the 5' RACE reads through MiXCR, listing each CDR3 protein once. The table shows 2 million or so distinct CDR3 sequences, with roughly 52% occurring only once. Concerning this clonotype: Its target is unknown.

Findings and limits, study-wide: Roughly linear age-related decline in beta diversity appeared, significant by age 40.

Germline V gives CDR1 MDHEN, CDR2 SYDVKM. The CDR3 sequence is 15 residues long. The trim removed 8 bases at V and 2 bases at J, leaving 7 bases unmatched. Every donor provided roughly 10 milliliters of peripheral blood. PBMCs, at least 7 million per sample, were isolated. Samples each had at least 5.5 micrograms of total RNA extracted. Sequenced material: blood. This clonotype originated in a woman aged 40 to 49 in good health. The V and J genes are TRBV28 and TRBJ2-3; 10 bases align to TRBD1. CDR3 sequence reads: CASLWTGGTTDTQYF. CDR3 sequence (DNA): TGTGCCAGCCTTTGGACAGGGGGGACCACAGATACGCAGTATTTT.